This T cell receptor (beta chain) was identified during a study of regulatory T cells in long-lasting Graves disease. Findings and caveats of the study: Among persistent patients, a larger number of public clonotypes were shared (approximately 3,000) than among newly diagnosed patients (about 970).

This clonotype was observed many times. The antigen is undetermined. V was clipped by 5 bases and J by 8 bases, with 19 bases between them. The CDR3 sequence is 16 residues long. CDR1 MDHEN and CDR2 SYDVKM come from the germline V gene. With iRepertoire HTBI primers and Arm-PCR of CDR3 regions, TCR beta libraries were built. TCRdb processed the multiplex PCR reads anew with MiXCR; each CDR3 protein has one entry. The repertoire holds hundreds of thousands of distinct CDR3 sequences, with 15% to 20% as singletons. The sample's time point: newly diagnosed GD, antithyroid drugs for less than 3 months. Generation of the TCR library employed RNA extracted from PBMCs. Separately, the same data were catalogued under a study of T cells in Graves' hyperthyroidism and ophthalmopathy. From that study: Ophthalmopathy and stable hyperthyroidism were told apart by a 13 V-J model.

Sequencing was performed on peripheral blood mononuclear cells (PBMCs), taken at new diagnosis, from a patient treated with antithyroid drugs. The chain carries TRBV28 and TRBJ1-6; a weak D match, TRBD1 (5 bases). The sequence was obtained from a woman aged 25-40 years with Graves disease. CDR3 coding DNA: TGTGCCAGCAGTCCTCTCCTTGGGACGTATGATTCACCCCTCCACTTT. Encoded protein: CASSPLLGTYDSPLHF.